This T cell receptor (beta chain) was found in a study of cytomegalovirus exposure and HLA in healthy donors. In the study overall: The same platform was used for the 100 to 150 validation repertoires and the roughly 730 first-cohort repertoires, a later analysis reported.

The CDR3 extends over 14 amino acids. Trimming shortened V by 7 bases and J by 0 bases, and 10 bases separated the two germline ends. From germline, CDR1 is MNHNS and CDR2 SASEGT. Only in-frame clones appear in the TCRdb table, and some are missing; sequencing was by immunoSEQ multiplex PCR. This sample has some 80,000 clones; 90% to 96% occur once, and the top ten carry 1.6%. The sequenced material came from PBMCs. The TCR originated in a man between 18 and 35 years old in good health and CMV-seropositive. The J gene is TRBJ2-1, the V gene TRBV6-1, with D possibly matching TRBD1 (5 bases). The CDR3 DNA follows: TGTGCCAGCACTAGGGGTCTCTCCTACAATGAGCAGTTCTTC. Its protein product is CASTRGLSYNEQFF.